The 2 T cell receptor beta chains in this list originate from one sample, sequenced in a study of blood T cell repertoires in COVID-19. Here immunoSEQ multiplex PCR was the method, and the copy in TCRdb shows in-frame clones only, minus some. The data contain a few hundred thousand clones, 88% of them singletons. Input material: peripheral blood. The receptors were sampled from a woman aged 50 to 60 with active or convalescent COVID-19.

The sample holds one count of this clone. CDR3: CASSIQSGTYEQYF. Written as DNA, the CDR3 is TGTGCCAGTAGTATTCAGAGCGGAACCTACGAGCAGTACTTC. This chain links TRBV19 with TRBJ2-7, with D possibly matching TRBD2 (5 bases). The CDR3 sequence is 14 residues long. Looked up from germline, CDR1 is LNHDA and CDR2 is SQIVND (reference sequence). V lost 3 bases and J 2 bases, leaving 11 bases between the germline ends. Full variable domain (outside the CDR3, taken from reference TRBV19 and TRBJ2-7): DGGITQSPKYLFRKEGQNVTLSCEQNLNHDAMYWYRQDPGQGLRLIYYSQIVNDFQKGDIAEGYSVSREKKESFPLTVTSAQKNPTAFYLCASSIQSGTYEQYFGPGTRLTVT.

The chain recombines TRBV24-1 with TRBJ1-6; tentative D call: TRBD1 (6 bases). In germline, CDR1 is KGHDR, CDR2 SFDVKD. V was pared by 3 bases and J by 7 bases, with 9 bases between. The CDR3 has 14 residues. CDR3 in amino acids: CATSDRGGNSPLHF. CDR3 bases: TGTGCCACCAGTGATCGGGGGGGCAATTCACCCCTCCACTTT.